This entry is about one T cell receptor (beta chain). The CDR3 consists of 16 residues. Germline CDR1 and CDR2: MNHNY and SVGAGI (reference sequence). The germline V and J ends were trimmed by 8 bases and 4 bases, with 21 bases remaining between them. The sample comes from a study of shared clonotypes between healthy human individuals. Assay: immunoSEQ multiplex PCR; the TCRdb copy retains only in-frame clones and omits some. This table holds roughly 530,000 clones, almost 97% found once. This sequence originates from a woman in her twenties or thirties in good health. V gene TRBV6-6 combines with J gene TRBJ1-5, with D perhaps matching TRBD1 (6 bases). The specimen sequenced was naive CD4+ T cells sorted from blood. The subset denotes: CD45RA+ positively selected. The CDR3 sequence: CASGKTGSRPNQPQHF. As DNA, the CDR3 is TGTGCCAGCGGGAAGACAGGTTCAAGGCCGAATCAGCCCCAGCATTTT.